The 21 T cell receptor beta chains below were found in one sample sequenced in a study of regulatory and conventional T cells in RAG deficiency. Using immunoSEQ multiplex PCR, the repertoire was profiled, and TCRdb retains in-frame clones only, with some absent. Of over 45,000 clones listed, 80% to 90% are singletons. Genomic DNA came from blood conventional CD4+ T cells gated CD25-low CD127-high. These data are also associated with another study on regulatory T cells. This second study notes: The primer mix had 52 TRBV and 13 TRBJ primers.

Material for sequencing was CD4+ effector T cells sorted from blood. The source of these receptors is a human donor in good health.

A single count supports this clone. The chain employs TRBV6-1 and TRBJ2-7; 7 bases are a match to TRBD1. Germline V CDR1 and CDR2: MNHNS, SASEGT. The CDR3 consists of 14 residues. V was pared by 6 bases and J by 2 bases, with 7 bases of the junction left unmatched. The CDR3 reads CASSKRDSPYEQYF. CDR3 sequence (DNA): TGTGCCAGCAGCAAAAGGGACAGTCCCTACGAGCAGTACTTC.

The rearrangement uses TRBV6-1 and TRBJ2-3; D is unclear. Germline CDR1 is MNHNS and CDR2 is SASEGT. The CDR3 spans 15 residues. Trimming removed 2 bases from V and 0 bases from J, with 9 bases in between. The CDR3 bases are TGTGCCAGCAGTGAACAGCAAACTAGCACAGATACGCAGTATTTT. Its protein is CASSEQQTSTDTQYF.

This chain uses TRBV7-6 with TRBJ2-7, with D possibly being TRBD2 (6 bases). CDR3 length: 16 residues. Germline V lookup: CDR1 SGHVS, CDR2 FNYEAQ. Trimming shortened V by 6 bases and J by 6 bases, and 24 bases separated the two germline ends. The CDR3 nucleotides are TGTGCCAGCAGGGAGGGGCCCTGGACGGACCGCACCGAGCAGTACTTC. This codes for CASREGPWTDRTEQYF.

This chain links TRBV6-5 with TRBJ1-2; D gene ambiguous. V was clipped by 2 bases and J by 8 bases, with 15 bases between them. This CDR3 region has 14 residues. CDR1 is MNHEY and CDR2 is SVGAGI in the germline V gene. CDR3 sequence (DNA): TGTGCCAGCAGTTACGGGCAGAAGGCTGGGGGCTACACCTTC. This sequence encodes CASSYGQKAGGYTF.

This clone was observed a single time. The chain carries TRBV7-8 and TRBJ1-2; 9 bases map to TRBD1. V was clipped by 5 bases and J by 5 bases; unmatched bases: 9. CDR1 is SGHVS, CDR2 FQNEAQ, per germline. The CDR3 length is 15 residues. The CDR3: CASSQPSQGAYGYTF. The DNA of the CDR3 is TGTGCCAGCAGCCAGCCTTCACAGGGGGCATATGGCTACACCTTC.

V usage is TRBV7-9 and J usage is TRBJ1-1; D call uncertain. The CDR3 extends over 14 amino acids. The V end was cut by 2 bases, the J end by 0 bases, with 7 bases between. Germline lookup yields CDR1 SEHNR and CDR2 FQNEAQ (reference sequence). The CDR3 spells CASSLTGLNTEAFF. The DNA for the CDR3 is TGTGCCAGCAGCTTAACCGGGTTGAACACTGAAGCTTTCTTT.

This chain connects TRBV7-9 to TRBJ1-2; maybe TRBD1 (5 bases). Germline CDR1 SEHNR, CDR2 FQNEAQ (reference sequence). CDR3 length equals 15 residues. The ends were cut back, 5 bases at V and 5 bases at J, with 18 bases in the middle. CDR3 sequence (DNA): TGTGCCAGCAGCCGAACGGGCAGGGAGATTTATGGCTACACCTTC. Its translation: CASSRTGREIYGYTF.

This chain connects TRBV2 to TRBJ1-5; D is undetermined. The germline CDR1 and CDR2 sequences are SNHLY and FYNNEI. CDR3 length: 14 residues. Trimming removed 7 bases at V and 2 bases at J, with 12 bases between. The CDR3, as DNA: TGTGCCAGCAAACGGGTTTCTGGCAATCAGCCCCAGCATTTT. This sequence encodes CASKRVSGNQPQHF.

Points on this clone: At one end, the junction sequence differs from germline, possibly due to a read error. CDR3 nucleotides: TGTGCCAGCAGTTTTTCGAGGGACACTAAAGCTTTCTTT. Its translation is CASSFSRDTKAFF. This sequence joins TRBV27 and TRBJ1-1; D is perhaps TRBD1 (6 bases). The CDR3 is made up of 13 amino acids. The germline CDR1 and CDR2 sequences are MNHEY and SMNVEV (reference sequence).

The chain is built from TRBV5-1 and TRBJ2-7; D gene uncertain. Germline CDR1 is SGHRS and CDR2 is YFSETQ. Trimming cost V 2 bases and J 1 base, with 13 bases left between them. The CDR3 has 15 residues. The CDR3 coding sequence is TGCGCCAGCAGCTTTCTGACGGGTTCTTCCTACGAGCAGTACTTC. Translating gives CASSFLTGSSYEQYF.

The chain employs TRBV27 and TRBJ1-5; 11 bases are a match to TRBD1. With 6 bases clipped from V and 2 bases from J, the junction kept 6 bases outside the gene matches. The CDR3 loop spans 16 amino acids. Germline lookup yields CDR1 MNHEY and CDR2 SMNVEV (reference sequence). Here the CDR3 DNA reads TGTGCCAGCAGGCCGGACAGGGGGCTGGGCAATCAGCCCCAGCATTTT. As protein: CASRPDRGLGNQPQHF.

CDR3 loop: CASSVGGNNSPLHF. The CDR3 coding sequence is TGTGCCAGCAGCGTAGGGGGGAACAATTCACCCCTCCACTTT. The V call is TRBV9, the J call TRBJ1-6, with D possibly TRBD1 on 5 matching bases. CDR3 length equals 14 residues. Trimming took off 0 bases at V and 7 bases at J, with 8 bases between the two ends. Per germline, CDR1 SGDLS and CDR2 YYNGEE.

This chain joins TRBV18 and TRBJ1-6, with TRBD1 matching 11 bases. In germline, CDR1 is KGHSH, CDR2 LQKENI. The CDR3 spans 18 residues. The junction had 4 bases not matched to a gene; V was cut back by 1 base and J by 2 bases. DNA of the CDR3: TGTGCCAGCTCACCACGAGGACAGGGGGCCGCCTATAATTCACCCCTCCACTTT. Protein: CASSPRGQGAAYNSPLHF.

The DNA for the CDR3 is TGCGCCAGCAGCTTGGTTTTGGGGTCTGAAGCTTTCTTT. Protein: CASSLVLGSEAFF. This rearrangement joins TRBV5-1 to TRBJ1-1; D uncertain. The V gene's germline CDR1 is SGHRS and CDR2 YFSETQ. The CDR3 covers 13 residues. V was trimmed by 0 bases and J by 6 bases, leaving 9 bases between them.

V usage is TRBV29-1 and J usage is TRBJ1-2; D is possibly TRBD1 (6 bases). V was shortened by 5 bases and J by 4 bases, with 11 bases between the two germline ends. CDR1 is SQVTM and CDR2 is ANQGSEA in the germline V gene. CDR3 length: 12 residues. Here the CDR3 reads CSVWGQGYGYTF. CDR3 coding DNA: TGCAGCGTTTGGGGACAAGGCTATGGCTACACCTTC.

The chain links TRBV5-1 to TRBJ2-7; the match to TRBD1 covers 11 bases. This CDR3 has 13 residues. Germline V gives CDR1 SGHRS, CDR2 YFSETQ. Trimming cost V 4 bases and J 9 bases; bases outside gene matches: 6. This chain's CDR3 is CASSRGQGEVQYF. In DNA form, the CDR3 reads TGCGCCAGCAGCCGGGGACAGGGGGAAGTGCAGTACTTC.

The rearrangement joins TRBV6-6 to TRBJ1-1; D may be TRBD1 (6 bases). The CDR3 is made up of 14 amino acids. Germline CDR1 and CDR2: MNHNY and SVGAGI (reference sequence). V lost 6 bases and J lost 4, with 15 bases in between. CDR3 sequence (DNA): TGTGCCAGCAGATTACAGGGTTTGAGCACTGAAGCTTTCTTT. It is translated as CASRLQGLSTEAFF.

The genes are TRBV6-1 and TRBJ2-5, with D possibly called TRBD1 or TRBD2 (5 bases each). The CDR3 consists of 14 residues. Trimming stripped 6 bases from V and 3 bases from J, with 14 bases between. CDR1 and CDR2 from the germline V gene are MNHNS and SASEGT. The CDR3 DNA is TGTGCCAGCAGGGACATCACTAGTAAAGAGACCCAGTACTTC. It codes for CASRDITSKETQYF.

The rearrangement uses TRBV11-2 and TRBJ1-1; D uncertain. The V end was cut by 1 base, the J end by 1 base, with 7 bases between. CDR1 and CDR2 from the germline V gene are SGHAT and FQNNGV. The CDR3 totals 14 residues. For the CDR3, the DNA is TGTGCCAGCAGCTTAGGGGCGGGGAACACTGAAGCTTTCTTT. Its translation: CASSLGAGNTEAFF.

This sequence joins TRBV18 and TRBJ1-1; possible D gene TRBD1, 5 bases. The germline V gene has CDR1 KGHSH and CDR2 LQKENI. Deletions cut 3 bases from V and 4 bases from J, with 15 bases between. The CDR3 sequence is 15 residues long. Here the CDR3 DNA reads TGTGCCAGCTCACCTCGTGGGGACGTGGGCACTGAAGCTTTCTTT. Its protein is CASSPRGDVGTEAFF.

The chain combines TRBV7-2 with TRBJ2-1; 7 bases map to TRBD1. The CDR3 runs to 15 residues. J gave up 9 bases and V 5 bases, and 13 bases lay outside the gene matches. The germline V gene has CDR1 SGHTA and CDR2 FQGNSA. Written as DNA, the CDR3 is TGTGCCAGCAGCCCAACGACAGGGTTGATAGGTGAGCAGTTCTTC. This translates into CASSPTTGLIGEQFF.